This T cell receptor beta chain was identified in a study of T cells expressing NK-cell markers. General study findings and limits: Dominant NKG2C+ clonotype frequencies of about 1.0-7.0% of CD8+ T cells were measured in over five donors.

In the case of this clonotype: The antigen is undetermined.

TCRdb reprocessed the 5' RACE reads; each CDR3 protein has one entry and no DNA is given. This table holds 150,000 to 200,000 distinct CDR3 sequences. The TCR was taken from a man between 18 and 69 years old in good health. The sequenced material came from blood T cells: a sorted CD56 or NKG2C T cell subset, CD4+ or CD8+ T cells, or bulk PBMC T cells (not recorded which).

The CDR3 loop reads CASSVEKTLLTGLVYNEQFF. This chain links TRBV9 with TRBJ2-1; TCRdb returns TRBD1, unconfirmable since there is no DNA. The CDR3 runs to 20 residues. CDR1 is SGDLS and CDR2 is YYNGEE in the germline V gene.